What follows are 13 T cell receptor beta chains derived from one specimen sequenced in a study of T cells in women clearing cervical HPV infection. Profiling relied on immunoSEQ multiplex PCR, and the TCRdb table lists in-frame clones only, not all of them. This listing includes around 28,000 clones. The sample taken for sequencing was blood buffy coat. Receptor source: a woman aged 18 to 75 with a cervical HPV16 infection that either progressed to CIN3+ or cleared (not recorded which).

A word on this clone: Read coverage stops 3 residues before the CDR3 terminus; the germline J gene supplies the remainder. This sequence joins TRBV18 and TRBJ2-7; D is uncertain. Trimming left V 7 bases short and J 2 bases short, with 15 bases between. The germline gives CDR1 KGHSH, CDR2 LQKENI. This CDR3 has 14 amino acids. The CDR3 sequence: CASFTSTRPYEQYF. CDR3 DNA, as far as it was read: TGTGCCAGCTTCACCTCGACTCGACCCTACGAG.

On this clone itself: With the read ending 3 residues before the CDR3 end, the germline J gene is used to fill in that end. The V call is TRBV20-1, the J call TRBJ2-2; D is ambiguous. V lost 2 bases to trimming and J lost 3 bases, with 10 bases between them. Germline assignment: CDR1 DFQATT and CDR2 SNEGSKA (reference sequence). The CDR3 sequence is 14 residues long. The DNA read from the CDR3 is TGCAGTGCTAGATCCGGTCAAGACACCGGGGAG. As protein: CSARSGQDTGE. The complete CDR3 sequence is CSARSGQDTGELFF.

A remark on this clone: The read halts 3 residues ahead of the CDR3 end, with the missing end drawn from the germline J gene. The genes are TRBV19 and TRBJ1-1, with D perhaps matching TRBD1 (5 bases). Germline V gene lookup returns CDR1 LNHDA and CDR2 SQIVND (reference sequence). The CDR3 covers 10 residues. CDR3 bases read: TGTGCCACAATTGGGGCCGAA. Protein: CATIGAE. The CDR3, in full, reads CATIGAEAFF.

Points on this clone: Read data end 3 residues before the CDR3 end; the end is taken from the germline J gene. The chain combines TRBV5-1 with TRBJ2-3; 11 bases fit TRBD1. The CDR3 is 14 residues long. V dropped 7 bases and J dropped 5; count of bases not matched to a gene: 6. Germline CDR1 reads SGHRS; CDR2 reads YFSETQ. The CDR3 bases that were read are TGCGCCAGCTGTAGGACAGGGGGCGAAGATACG. This codes for CASCRTGGEDT. The whole CDR3 region reads CASCRTGGEDTQYF.

Note on this clone: Read data end 3 residues before the CDR3 end; the end is taken from the germline J gene. V usage is TRBV9 and J usage is TRBJ2-1, with 7 bases lining up with TRBD1. V lost 0 bases and J lost 4; bases outside the gene matches: 4. The germline V gene encodes CDR1 SGDLS and CDR2 YYNGEE. The CDR3 totals 15 residues. The CDR3 DNA, read in part, is TGTGCCAGCAGCGTAGAGGGGGACAGATACAATGAG. This codes for CASSVEGDRYNE. The CDR3, in full, reads CASSVEGDRYNEQFF. Together with reference TRBV9 and TRBJ2-1, the CDR3 gives the full variable domain: DSGVTQTPKHLITATGQRVTLRCSPRSGDLSVYWYQQSLDQGLQFLIQYYNGEERAKGNILERFSAQQFPDLHSELNLSSLELGDSALYFCASSVEGDRYNEQFFGPGTRLTVL.

To note about this clone: The CDR3 goes on 3 residues after the read ends, and that part is filled in from the germline J gene. The gene calls are TRBV7-2 and TRBJ2-1, with TRBD1 identical over 11 bases. The junction had 3 bases not matched to a gene; V was cut back by 2 bases and J by 6 bases. Germline V lookup: CDR1 SGHTA, CDR2 FQGNSA. The CDR3 contains 15 residues. CDR3 DNA, as far as it was read: TGTGCCAGCAGCTTAAGGACAGGGGGCTCCAATGAG. Translation: CASSLRTGGSNE. The whole CDR3 region reads CASSLRTGGSNEQFF.

In the case of this clone: The read terminates 3 residues before the CDR3 end, so the remaining end is supplied by the germline J gene. The chain employs TRBV6-1 and TRBJ1-5; no firm D call. The germline gives CDR1 MNHNS, CDR2 SASEGT. The ends were cut back, 2 bases at V and 3 bases at J, with 8 bases in the middle. The CDR3 consists of 14 residues. The CDR3 loop reads CASSERELNQPQHF. The covered CDR3 bases are TGTGCCAGCAGTGAAAGAGAACTCAATCAGCCC.

About this clone: Coverage ceases 3 residues before the CDR3 finishes, and the germline J gene fills in the end. The V gene is TRBV7-8, the J gene TRBJ2-5; 7 bases align to TRBD1. J lost 0 bases, V lost 1 base, and 5 bases had no gene match. The CDR3 is made up of 16 amino acids. Germline loops: CDR1 SGHVS, CDR2 FQNEAQ. CDR3 sequence: CASSLDRGPYQETQYF. CDR3 DNA (partial): TGTGCCAGCAGCTTAGACAGGGGACCGTACCAAGAGACC.

This chain's CDR3 is CASSYSGTTKNEQYF. CDR3 DNA, as far as it was read: TGTGCCAGCAGTTACTCCGGGACTACAAAAAACGAG. V gene TRBV7-2 combines with J gene TRBJ2-7; TRBD2 agrees at 7 bases. The missing CDR3 end, 3 residues past where the read stops, is filled in from the germline J gene. From germline, CDR1 is SGHTA and CDR2 FQGNSA. The CDR3 sequence is 15 residues long. The V gene end was trimmed by 6 bases and the J gene end by 5 bases; junction bases not matched to a gene: 13. The full variable domain, in which reference TRBV7-2 and TRBJ2-7 provide the parts outside the CDR3, is GAGVSQSPSNKVTEKGKDVELRCDPISGHTALYWYRQSLGQGLEFLIYFQGNSAPDKSGLPSDRFSAERTGGSVSTLTIQRTQQEDSAVYLCASSYSGTTKNEQYFGPGTRLTVT.

As concerns this clone: The sequence runs out 3 residues before the end of the CDR3; the remainder is reconstructed from the germline J gene. The rearrangement joins TRBV12-3 or TRBV12-4 to TRBJ2-1; 7 bases agree with TRBD2. The CDR3 totals 14 residues. Unmatched junction bases numbered 2, after V lost 6 bases and J lost 0 bases. CDR3 loop: CASRLASSYNEQFF. CDR3 bases read: TGTGCCAGCAGACTAGCGAGCTCCTACAATGAG.

The CDR3 spells CASSQVRTATNTEAFF. Incomplete CDR3 DNA: TGCGCCAGCAGCCAAGTGAGGACAGCAACGAACACTGAA. This chain connects TRBV4-1 to TRBJ1-1, with a tentative D call TRBD1 (6 bases). The sequence runs out 3 residues before the end of the CDR3; the remainder is reconstructed from the germline J gene. The germline CDR1 and CDR2 sequences are MGHRA and YSYEKL. Trimming cost V 1 base and J 1 base, with 13 bases left between them. The CDR3 is 16 amino acids.

The DNA read from the CDR3 is TGTGCCAGCAGTTCCCTGGACAGGGGGAATCAGCCC. As protein: CASSSLDRGNQP. The entire CDR3 is CASSSLDRGNQPQHF. The rearrangement uses TRBV6-2 or TRBV6-3 and TRBJ1-5, with TRBD1 identical over 10 bases. Coverage ceases 3 residues before the CDR3 finishes, and the germline J gene fills in the end. Per the germline V gene, CDR1 is MNHEY and CDR2 is SVGEGT. The CDR3 extends over 15 amino acids. The V and J ends lost 4 bases and 4 bases, in that order; junction bases with no gene match: 4.

Regarding this clone: The sequenced fragment ends 3 residues before the CDR3 boundary, so the rest is inferred from the germline J gene. This chain connects TRBV6-1 to TRBJ2-5; TRBD2 is a possible D gene (5 bases). The CDR3 totals 14 residues. Germline V CDR1 and CDR2: MNHNS, SASEGT. The V and J ends lost 4 bases and 5 bases respectively, with 14 bases between them. The CDR3 here is CASSGFSPGETQYF. The CDR3 bases that were read are TGTGCCAGCAGTGGTTTTAGCCCGGGGGAGACC.